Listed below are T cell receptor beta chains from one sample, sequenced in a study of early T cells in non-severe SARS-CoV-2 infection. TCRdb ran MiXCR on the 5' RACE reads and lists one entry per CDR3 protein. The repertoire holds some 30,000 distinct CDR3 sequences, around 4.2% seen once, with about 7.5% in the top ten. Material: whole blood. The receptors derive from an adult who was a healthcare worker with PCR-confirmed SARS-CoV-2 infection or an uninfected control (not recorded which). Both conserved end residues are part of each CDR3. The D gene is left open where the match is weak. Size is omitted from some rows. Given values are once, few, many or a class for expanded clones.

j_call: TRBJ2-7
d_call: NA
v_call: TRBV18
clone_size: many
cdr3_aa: CASSPTDGSSYEQYF
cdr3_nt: TGTGCCAGCTCACCCACGGACGGGAGCTCCTACGAGCAGTACTTC

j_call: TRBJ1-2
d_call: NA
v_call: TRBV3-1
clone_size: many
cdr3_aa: CASSHTPSGHLSYGYTF
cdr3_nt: TGTGCCAGCAGCCATACACCATCGGGACACCTTAGCTATGGCTACACCTTC

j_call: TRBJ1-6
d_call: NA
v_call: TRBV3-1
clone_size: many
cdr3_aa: CASSPRTANSPLHF
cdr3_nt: TGTGCCAGCAGCCCCCGGACCGCTAATTCACCCCTCCACTTT

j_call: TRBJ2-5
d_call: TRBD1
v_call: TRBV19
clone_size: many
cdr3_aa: CASSREGTGRAETQYF
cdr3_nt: TGTGCCAGTAGTAGAGAGGGGACAGGACGCGCAGAGACCCAGTACTTC

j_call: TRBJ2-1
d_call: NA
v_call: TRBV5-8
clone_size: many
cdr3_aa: CASSPIPGYNEQFF
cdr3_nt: TGTGCCAGCAGCCCCATACCCGGGTACAATGAGCAGTTCTTC

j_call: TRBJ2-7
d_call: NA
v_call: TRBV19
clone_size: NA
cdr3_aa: CASSIVGYEQYF
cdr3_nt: TGTGCCAGTAGTATAGTAGGCTACGAGCAGTACTTC

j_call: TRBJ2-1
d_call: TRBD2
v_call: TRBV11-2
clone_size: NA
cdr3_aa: CASSQPGRDNEQFF
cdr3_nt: TGTGCCAGCAGCCAGCCTGGGAGGGACAATGAGCAGTTCTTC

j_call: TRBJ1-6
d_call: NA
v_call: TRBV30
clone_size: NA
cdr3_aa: CAFDRSGSYNSPLHF
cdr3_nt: TGTGCCTTCGACCGATCCGGGTCCTATAATTCACCCCTCCACTTT

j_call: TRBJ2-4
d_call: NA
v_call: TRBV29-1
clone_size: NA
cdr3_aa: CSVEVARALAKNIQYF
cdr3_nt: TGCAGCGTTGAGGTTGCCAGAGCGTTAGCCAAAAACATTCAGTACTTC

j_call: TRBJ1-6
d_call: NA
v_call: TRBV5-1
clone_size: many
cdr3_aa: CASSLARYSPLHF
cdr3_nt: TGCGCCAGCAGCTTGGCCAGATATTCACCCCTCCACTTT

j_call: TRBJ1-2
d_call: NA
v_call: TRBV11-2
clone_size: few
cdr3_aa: CASSLDGRDYGYTF
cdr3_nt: TGTGCCAGCAGCTTAGATGGCAGGGACTATGGCTACACCTTC

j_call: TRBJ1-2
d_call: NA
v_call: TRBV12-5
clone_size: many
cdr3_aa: CASGLFRTASVYGYTF
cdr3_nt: TGTGCTAGTGGTTTGTTCCGGACAGCCTCCGTCTATGGCTACACCTTC

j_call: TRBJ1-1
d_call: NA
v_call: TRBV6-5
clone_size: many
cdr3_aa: CASRGWATSNTEAFF
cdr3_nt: TGTGCCAGCAGGGGTTGGGCGACTTCGAACACTGAAGCTTTCTTT

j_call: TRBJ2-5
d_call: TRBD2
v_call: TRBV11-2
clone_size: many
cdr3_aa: CASSLGGTSDLIWYF
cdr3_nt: TGTGCCAGCAGCTTAGGCGGGACTAGCGACCTGATTTGGTACTTC

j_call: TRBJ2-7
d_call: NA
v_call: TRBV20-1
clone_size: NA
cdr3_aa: CSARDRQVIGLEQYF
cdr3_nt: TGCAGTGCTAGAGATCGTCAGGTTATAGGCCTCGAGCAGTACTTC

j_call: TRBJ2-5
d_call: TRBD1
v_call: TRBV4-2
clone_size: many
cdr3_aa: CASSRDRGETQYF
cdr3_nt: TGTGCCAGCAGCCGGGACAGGGGAGAGACCCAGTACTTC

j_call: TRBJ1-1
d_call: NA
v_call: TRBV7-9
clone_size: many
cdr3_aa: CASSLREATEAFF
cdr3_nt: TGTGCCAGCAGCTTACGGGAGGCCACTGAAGCTTTCTTT

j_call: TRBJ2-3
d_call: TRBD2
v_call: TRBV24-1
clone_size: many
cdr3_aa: CATSDLLAGELTDTQYF
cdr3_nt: TGTGCCACCAGTGATCTCCTAGCGGGGGAGCTAACAGATACGCAGTATTTT

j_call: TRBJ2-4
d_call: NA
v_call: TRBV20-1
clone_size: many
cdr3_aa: CSASTGNGAKNIQYF
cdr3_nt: TGCAGTGCTAGTACAGGGAACGGGGCCAAAAACATTCAGTACTTC

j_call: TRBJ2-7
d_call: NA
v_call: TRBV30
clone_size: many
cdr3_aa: CAWSVQLGRGKREQYF
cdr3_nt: TGTGCCTGGAGTGTACAGCTGGGACGGGGGAAGCGCGAGCAGTACTTC

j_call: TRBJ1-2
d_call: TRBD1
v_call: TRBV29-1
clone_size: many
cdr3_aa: CSVAYRGALYGYTF
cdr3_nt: TGCAGCGTTGCGTACAGGGGAGCTCTCTATGGCTACACCTTC

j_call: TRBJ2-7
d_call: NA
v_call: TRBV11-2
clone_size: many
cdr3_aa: CASSLGSDPGEQYF
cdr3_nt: TGTGCCAGCAGCTTAGGATCAGACCCGGGAGAGCAGTACTTC

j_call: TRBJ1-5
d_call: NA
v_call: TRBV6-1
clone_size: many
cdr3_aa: CASTPIRGPGNQPQHF
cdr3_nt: TGTGCCAGCACTCCCATTCGGGGGCCCGGCAATCAGCCCCAGCATTTT

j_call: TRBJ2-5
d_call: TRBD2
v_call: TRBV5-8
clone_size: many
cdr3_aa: CASRLAGETQYF
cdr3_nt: TGTGCCAGCAGACTAGCGGGAGAGACCCAGTACTTC

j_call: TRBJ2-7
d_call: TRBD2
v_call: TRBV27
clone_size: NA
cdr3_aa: CASRLRTSGGAYEQYF
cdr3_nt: TGTGCCAGCAGGCTCCGGACTAGCGGGGGGGCCTACGAGCAGTACTTC

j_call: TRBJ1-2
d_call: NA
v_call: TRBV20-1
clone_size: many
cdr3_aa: CSAAKQGRYGYTF
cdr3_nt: TGCAGTGCTGCGAAACAGGGACGCTATGGCTACACCTTC